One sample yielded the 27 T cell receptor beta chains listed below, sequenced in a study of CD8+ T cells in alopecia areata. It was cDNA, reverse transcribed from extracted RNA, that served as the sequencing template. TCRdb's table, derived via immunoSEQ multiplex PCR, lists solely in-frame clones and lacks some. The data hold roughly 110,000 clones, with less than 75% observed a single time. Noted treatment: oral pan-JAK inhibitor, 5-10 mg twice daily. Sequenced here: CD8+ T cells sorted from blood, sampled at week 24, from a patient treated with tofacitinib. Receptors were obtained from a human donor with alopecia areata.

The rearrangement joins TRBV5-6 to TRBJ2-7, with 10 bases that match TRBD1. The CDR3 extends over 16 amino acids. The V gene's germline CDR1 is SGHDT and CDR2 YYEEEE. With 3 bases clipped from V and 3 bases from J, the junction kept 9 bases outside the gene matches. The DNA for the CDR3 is TGTGCCAGCAGCTCTCTCCGGGACAGGGGCGGCTACGAGCAGTACTTC. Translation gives CASSSLRDRGGYEQYF.

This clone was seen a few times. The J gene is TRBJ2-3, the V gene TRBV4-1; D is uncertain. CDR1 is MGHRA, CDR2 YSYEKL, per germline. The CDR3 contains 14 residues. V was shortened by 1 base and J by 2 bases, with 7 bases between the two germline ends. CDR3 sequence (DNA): TGCGCCAGCAGCCAAGGGCCAGCCACAGATACGCAGTATTTT. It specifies CASSQGPATDTQYF.

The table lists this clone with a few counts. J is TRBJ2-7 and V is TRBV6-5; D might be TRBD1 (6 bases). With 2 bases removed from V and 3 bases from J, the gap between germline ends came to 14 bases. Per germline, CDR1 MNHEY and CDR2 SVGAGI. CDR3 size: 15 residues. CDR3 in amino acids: CASSYGLGHRYEQYF. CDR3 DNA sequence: TGTGCCAGCAGTTACGGGCTGGGACACCGCTACGAGCAGTACTTC.

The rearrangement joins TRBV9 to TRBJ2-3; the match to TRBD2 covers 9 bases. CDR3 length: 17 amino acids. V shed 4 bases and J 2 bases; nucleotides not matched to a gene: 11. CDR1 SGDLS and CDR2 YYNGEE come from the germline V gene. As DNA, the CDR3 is TGTGCCAGCAGCACTAGCGTAATAGCGGGGGACACAGATACGCAGTATTTT. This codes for CASSTSVIAGDTDTQYF.

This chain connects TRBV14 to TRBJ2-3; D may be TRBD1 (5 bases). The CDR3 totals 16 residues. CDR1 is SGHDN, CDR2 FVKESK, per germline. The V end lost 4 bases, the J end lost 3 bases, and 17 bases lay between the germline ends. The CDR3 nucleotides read TGTGCCAGCAGCCTAGGGGTCTATGGTGTGACAGATACGCAGTATTTT. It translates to CASSLGVYGVTDTQYF.

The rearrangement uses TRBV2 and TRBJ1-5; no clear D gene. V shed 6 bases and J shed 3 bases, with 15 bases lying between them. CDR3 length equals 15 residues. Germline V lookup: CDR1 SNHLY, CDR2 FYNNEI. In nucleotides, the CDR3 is TGTGCCAGCAGGCGGGCTCAGGAAGTCAATCAGCCCCAGCATTTT. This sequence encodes CASRRAQEVNQPQHF.

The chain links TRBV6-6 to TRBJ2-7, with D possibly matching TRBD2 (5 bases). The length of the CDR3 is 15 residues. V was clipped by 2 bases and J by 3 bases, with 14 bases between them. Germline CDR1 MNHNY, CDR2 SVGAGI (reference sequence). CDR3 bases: TGTGCCAGCAGTTACCTCGGAGAGGGAATCTACGAGCAGTACTTC. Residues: CASSYLGEGIYEQYF.

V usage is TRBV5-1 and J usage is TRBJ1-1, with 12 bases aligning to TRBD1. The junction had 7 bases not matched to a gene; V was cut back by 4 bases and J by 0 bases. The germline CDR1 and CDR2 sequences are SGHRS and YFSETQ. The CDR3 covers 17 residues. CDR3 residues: CASSRTGQGALNTEAFF. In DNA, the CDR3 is TGCGCCAGCAGCCGAACGGGACAGGGGGCACTGAACACTGAAGCTTTCTTT.

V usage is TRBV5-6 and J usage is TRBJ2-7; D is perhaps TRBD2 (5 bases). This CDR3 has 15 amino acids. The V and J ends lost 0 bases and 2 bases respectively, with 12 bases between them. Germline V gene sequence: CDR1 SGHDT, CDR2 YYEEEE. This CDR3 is CASSLAGSETYEQYF. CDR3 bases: TGTGCCAGCAGCTTGGCGGGGAGTGAAACCTACGAGCAGTACTTC.

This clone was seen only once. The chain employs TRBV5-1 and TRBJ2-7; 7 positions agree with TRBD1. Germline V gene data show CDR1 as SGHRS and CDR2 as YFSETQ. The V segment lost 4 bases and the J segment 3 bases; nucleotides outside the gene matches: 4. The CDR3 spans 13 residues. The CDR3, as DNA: TGCGCCAGCAGCCTGGGACAGAGCTACGAGCAGTACTTC. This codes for CASSLGQSYEQYF.

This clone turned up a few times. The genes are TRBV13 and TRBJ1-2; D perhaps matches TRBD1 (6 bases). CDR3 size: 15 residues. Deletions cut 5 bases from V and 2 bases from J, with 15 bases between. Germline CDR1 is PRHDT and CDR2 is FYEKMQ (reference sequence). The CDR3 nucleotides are TGTGCCAGCAGCCCATGGACAGAAACCAACTATGGCTACACCTTC. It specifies CASSPWTETNYGYTF.

Here the CDR3 reads CASRTEFDYEQYF. CDR3 bases: TGTGCCAGCAGGACAGAATTTGACTACGAGCAGTACTTC. The V call is TRBV25-1, the J call TRBJ2-7, with TRBD1 as a possible D gene (5 bases). CDR3 size: 13 residues. Germline CDR1 and CDR2: MGHDK and SYGVNS. V was shortened by 6 bases and J by 3 bases, with 12 bases between the two germline ends.

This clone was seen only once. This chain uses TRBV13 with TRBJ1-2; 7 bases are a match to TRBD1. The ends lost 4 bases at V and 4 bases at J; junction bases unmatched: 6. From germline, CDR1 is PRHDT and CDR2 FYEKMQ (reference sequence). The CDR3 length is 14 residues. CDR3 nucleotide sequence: TGTGCCAGCAGCTCCGGGACAGCGTTCTATGGCTACACCTTC. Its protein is CASSSGTAFYGYTF.

This CDR3 reads CASSQDRGNSPLHF. The CDR3 nucleotides read TGTGCCAGCAGCCAGGACAGGGGGAATTCACCCCTCCACTTT. The genes are TRBV5-4 and TRBJ1-6; TRBD1 aligns across 10 bases. Germline V gives CDR1 SGHNT, CDR2 YYREEE (reference sequence). With V trimmed by 4 bases and J by 7 bases, 2 bases remained unmatched. The CDR3 has 14 residues.

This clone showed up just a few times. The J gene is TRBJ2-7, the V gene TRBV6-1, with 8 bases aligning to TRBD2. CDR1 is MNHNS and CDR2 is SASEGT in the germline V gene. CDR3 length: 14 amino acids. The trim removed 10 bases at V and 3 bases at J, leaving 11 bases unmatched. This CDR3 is CATTGGGAGYEQYF. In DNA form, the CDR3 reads TGTGCCACCACGGGGGGGGGCGCAGGCTACGAGCAGTACTTC.

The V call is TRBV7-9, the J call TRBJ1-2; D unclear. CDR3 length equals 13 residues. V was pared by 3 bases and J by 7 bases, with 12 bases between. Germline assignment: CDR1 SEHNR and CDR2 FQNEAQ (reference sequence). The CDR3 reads CASSLGNEGGYTF. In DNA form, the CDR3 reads TGTGCCAGCAGCTTGGGCAACGAGGGTGGCTACACCTTC.

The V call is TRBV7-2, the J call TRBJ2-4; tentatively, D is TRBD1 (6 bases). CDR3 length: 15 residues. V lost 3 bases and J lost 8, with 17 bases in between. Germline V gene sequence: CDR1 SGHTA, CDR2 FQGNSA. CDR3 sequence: CASSLGAGVRDIQYF. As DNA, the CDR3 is TGTGCCAGCAGCTTGGGGGCGGGCGTGAGGGACATTCAGTACTTC.

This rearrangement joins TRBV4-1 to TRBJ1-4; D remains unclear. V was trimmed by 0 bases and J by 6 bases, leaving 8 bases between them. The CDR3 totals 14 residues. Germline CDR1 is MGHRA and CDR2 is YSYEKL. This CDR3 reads CASSQDWEDEKLFF. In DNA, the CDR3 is TGCGCCAGCAGCCAAGATTGGGAGGATGAAAAACTGTTTTTT.

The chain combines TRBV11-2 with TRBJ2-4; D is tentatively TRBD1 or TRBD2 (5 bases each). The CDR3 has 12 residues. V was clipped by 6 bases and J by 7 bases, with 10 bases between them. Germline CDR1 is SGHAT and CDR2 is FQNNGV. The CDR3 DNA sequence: TGTGCCAGCAGTTACCGGGACAACATTCAGTACTTC. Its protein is CASSYRDNIQYF.

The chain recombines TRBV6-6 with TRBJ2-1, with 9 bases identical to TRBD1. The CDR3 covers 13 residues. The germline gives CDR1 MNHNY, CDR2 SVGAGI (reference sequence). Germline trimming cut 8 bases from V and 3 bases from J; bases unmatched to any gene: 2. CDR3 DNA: TGTGCCAGCCGGACAGGGGACTACAATGAGCAGTTCTTC. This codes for CASRTGDYNEQFF.

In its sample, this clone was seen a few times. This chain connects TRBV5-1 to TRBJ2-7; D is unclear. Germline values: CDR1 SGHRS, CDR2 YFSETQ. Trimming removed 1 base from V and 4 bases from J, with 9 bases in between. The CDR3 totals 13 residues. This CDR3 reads CASSLRVKYEQYF. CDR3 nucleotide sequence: TGCGCCAGCAGCTTGAGGGTTAAGTACGAGCAGTACTTC.

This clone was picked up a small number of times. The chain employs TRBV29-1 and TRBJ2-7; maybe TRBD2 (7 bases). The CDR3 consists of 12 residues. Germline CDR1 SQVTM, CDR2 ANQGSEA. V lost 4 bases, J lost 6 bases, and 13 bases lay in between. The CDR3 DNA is TGCAGCGTTGTGCCGGGGGGCGGCGAGCAGTACTTC. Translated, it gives CSVVPGGGEQYF.

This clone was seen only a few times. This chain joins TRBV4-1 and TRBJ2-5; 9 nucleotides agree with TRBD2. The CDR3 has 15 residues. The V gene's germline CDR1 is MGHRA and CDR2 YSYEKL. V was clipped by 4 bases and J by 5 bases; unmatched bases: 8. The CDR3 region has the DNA TGCGCCAGCAGCCTGAAGCGGGGGGCGGATGAGACCCAGTACTTC. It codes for CASSLKRGADETQYF.

The CDR3 reads CASSSPGGELEQYF. The CDR3 nucleotides are TGTGCCAGCAGCTCCCCCGGGGGGGAACTCGAGCAGTACTTC. The gene calls are TRBV11-1 and TRBJ2-7, with 8 nucleotides matching TRBD2. Trimming took 4 bases from V and 6 from J; bases not matched to a gene: 8. Germline V gene lookup returns CDR1 SGHAT and CDR2 FQDESV (reference sequence). The CDR3 runs to 14 residues. Drawing the rest from reference TRBV11-1 and TRBJ2-7, the complete variable domain is EAEVAQSPRYKITEKSQAVAFWCDPISGHATLYWYRQILGQGPELLVQFQDESVVDDSQLPKDRFSAERLKGVDSTLKIQPAELGDSAMYLCASSSPGGELEQYFGPGTRLTVT.

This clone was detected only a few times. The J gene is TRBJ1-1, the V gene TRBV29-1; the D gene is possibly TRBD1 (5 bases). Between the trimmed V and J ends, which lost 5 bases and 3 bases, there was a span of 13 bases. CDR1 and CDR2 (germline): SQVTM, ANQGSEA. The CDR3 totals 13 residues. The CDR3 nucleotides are TGCAGCGTTTTTGGGGGGTCAGACACTGAAGCTTTCTTT. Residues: CSVFGGSDTEAFF.

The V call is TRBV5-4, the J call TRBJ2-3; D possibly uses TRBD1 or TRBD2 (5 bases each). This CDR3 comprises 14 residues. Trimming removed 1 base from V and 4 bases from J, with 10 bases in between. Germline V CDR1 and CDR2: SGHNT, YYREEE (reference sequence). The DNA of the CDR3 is TGTGCCAGCAGCTTGTTAGGGGACGCAGATACGCAGTATTTT. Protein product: CASSLLGDADTQYF.

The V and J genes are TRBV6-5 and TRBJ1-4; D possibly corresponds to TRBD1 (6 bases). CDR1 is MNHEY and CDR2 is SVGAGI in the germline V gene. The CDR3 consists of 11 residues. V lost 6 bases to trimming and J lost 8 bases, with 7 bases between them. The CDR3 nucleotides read TGTGCCAGCAGCAGGGGAGAAAAACTGTTTTTT. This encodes CASSRGEKLFF.